These 7 T cell receptor beta chains originate from one sample sequenced in a study of vaccination effects on CD4 cells after COVID-19. In the ViraFEST assay, antigen-specific CD4+ clonotypes were identified by expansion after peptide-pool stimulation. Once cultured for more than nine days, the cells underwent separation to obtain CD4+ T cells. Prior SARS-CoV-2 infection was absent in the vaccine recipients, as shown by negative nucleocapsid antibodies. Some clones are missing from TCRdb's copy, which holds only in-frame ones; the method was immunoSEQ multiplex PCR. The sample shows roughly 35,000 clones, about three fifths of them seen only once. No antigen has been assigned to these receptors. The specimen was CD4+ T cells from PBMCs cultured with HCoV-OC43 spike peptides, collected before COVID-19 vaccination. The subset was: HCoV-OC43 spike overlapping peptide pool stimulation. These receptors originate from a human donor who received a COVID-19 vaccine.

The chain employs TRBV10-1 and TRBJ2-7; unclear D gene. The ends were cut back, 3 bases at V and 2 bases at J, with 29 bases in the middle. The V gene's germline CDR1 is WNHNN and CDR2 SYGVQD (reference sequence). The CDR3 length is 20 residues. CDR3 DNA sequence: TGCGCCAGCAGTGATAGCCCCTTTTTTGCGGCAGCTTCACTAACCTACGAGCAGTACTTC. Translated, it gives CASSDSPFFAAASLTYEQYF.

The chain recombines TRBV6-5 with TRBJ2-7; no reliable D call. Germline lookup yields CDR1 MNHEY and CDR2 SVGAGI. The CDR3 is 12 residues long. In nucleotides, the CDR3 is TGTAATTCCGCCTCAGACTCCTACGAGCAGTACTTC. Translating it yields CNSASDSYEQYF.

CDR3 amino acids: CASSATITSGRAFNYEQYF. CDR3 sequence (DNA): TGCGCCAGCAGCGCCACTATAACTAGCGGGAGGGCCTTTAACTACGAGCAGTACTTC. The rearrangement joins TRBV5-1 to TRBJ2-7; 13 nucleotides align to TRBD2. This CDR3 contains 19 residues. CDR1 and CDR2 (germline): SGHRS, YFSETQ. The ends lost 4 bases at V and 3 bases at J; junction bases unmatched: 16. Filled out from reference TRBV5-1 and TRBJ2-7, the complete variable domain reads KAGVTQTPRYLIKTRGQQVTLSCSPISGHRSVSWYQQTPGQGLQFLFEYFSETQRNKGNFPGRFSGRQFSNSRSEMNVSTLELGDSALYLCASSATITSGRAFNYEQYFGPGTRLTVT.

The chain has TRBV6-2 or TRBV6-3 and TRBJ1-3; D ambiguous. The CDR3 is 12 residues long. The ends were cut back, 3 bases at V and 4 bases at J, with 4 bases in the middle. The germline V gene encodes CDR1 MNHEY and CDR2 SVGEGT. This CDR3 reads CASSYLGNTIYF. CDR3 coding DNA: TGTGCCAGCAGTTATTTAGGAAACACCATATATTTT.

V usage is TRBV7-9 and J usage is TRBJ2-3; the D gene is possibly TRBD2 (7 bases). Germline values: CDR1 SEHNR, CDR2 FQNEAQ (reference sequence). Deletions cut 2 bases from V and 4 bases from J, with 10 bases between. The CDR3 has 14 amino acids. The chain's CDR3 is CASSLTGGSDTQYF. For the CDR3, the DNA is TGTGCCAGCAGCTTAACGGGGGGCTCAGATACGCAGTATTTT.

The V gene is TRBV5-1, the J gene TRBJ1-1; D is possibly TRBD1 (6 bases). CDR3 length: 13 residues. The V gene lost 3 bases and the J gene lost 1 base, with 7 bases spanning the gap. Germline V CDR1 and CDR2: SGHRS, YFSETQ. The CDR3 DNA reads as TGCGCCAGCAGCTCGGGACAGAACACTGAAGCTTTCTTT. Translating gives CASSSGQNTEAFF. Combining the CDR3 with reference TRBV5-1 and TRBJ1-1 gives the whole variable domain KAGVTQTPRYLIKTRGQQVTLSCSPISGHRSVSWYQQTPGQGLQFLFEYFSETQRNKGNFPGRFSGRQFSNSRSEMNVSTLELGDSALYLCASSSGQNTEAFFGQGTRLTVV.

This chain uses TRBV3-1 (or the pseudogene TRBV3-2) with TRBJ2-1; the match to TRBD2 covers 9 bases. Germline-derived CDR1 and CDR2 are LGHDT and YNNKEL (reference sequence). The CDR3 loop spans 18 amino acids. The J segment lost 5 bases and the V segment lost 3 bases, leaving 14 bases of the junction unmatched. DNA of the CDR3: TGTGCCAGCAGCCATAGCGGGGGTTCTCGAGTGGGGGACAATGAGCAGTTCTTC. It yields the protein CASSHSGGSRVGDNEQFF.